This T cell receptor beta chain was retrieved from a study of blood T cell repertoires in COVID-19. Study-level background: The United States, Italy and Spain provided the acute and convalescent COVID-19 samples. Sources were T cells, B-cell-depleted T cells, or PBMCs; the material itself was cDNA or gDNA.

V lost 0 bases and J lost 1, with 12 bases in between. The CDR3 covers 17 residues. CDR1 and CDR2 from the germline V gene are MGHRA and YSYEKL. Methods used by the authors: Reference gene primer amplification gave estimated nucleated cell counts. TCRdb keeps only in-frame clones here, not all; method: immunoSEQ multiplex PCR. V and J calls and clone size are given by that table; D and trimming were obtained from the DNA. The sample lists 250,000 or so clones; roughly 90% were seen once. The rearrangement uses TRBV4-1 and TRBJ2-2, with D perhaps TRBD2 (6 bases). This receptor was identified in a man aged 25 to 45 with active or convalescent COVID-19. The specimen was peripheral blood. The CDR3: CASSQEGRGKNTGELFF. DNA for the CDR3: TGCGCCAGCAGCCAAGAGGGGCGGGGCAAGAACACCGGGGAGCTGTTTTTT.